Below, 27 T cell receptor beta chains from the same sample are listed, as sequenced in a study of T cells in Graves' hyperthyroidism and ophthalmopathy. RNA transcripts were the template for amplifying TCR beta CDR3 regions. A set of HTBI primers served as the primers for a first-round RT-PCR of the TCR CDR3. TCRdb analysed the multiplex PCR reads with MiXCR anew, one entry per CDR3 protein. This sample has about 380,000 distinct CDR3 sequences, with around 20% found just once. Sequencing was carried out using blood. Source of these receptors: a man aged 18 to 30 with Graves' ophthalmopathy.

The sample holds a few counts of this clonotype. The chain recombines TRBV3-1 with TRBJ2-7; D possibly corresponds to TRBD1 (5 bases). The CDR3 length is 13 residues. Germline CDR1 reads LGHDT; CDR2 reads YNNKEL (reference sequence). The V gene lost 5 bases and the J gene lost 7 bases, with 15 bases spanning the gap. The CDR3 sequence is CASSSIQGREQYF. The DNA for the CDR3 is TGTGCCAGCAGCTCAATTCAGGGCCGGGAGCAGTACTTC.

The J gene is TRBJ2-3, the V gene TRBV18; weak D call: TRBD1 (6 bases). V dropped 3 bases and J dropped 5 bases, with 21 bases sitting between them. In germline, CDR1 is KGHSH, CDR2 LQKENI. The CDR3 length is 17 residues. The CDR3 bases are TGTGCCAGCTCACCGGCCAGGGGTGTTGTTGTTCAAGATACGCAGTATTTT. It is translated as CASSPARGVVVQDTQYF.

The chain employs TRBV28 and TRBJ1-2; unclear D gene. This CDR3 region has 14 residues. V lost 2 bases, J lost 5 bases, and 12 bases lay in between. Germline lookup yields CDR1 MDHEN and CDR2 SYDVKM. The CDR3 is CASSLGLFWYGYTF. The CDR3 DNA reads as TGTGCCAGCAGTTTAGGTTTATTTTGGTATGGCTACACCTTC.

Ten or more counts support this clonotype. V gene TRBV28 combines with J gene TRBJ1-6; D is undetermined. The CDR3 has 16 residues. Trimming took off 7 bases at V and 7 bases at J, with 20 bases between the two ends. Per the germline V gene, CDR1 is MDHEN and CDR2 is SYDVKM. In nucleotides, the CDR3 is TGTGCCAGCACCACCGGCCTACGAGGTGGCAATTCACCCCTCCACTTT. Translating it yields CASTTGLRGGNSPLHF.

This clonotype was detected ten times or more. The CDR3 here is CASSLSPGANSPLHF. The CDR3 region has the DNA TGTGCCAGCAGCTTAAGCCCAGGCGCCAATTCACCCCTCCACTTT. The chain links TRBV11-2 to TRBJ1-6; the D is unclear. From germline, CDR1 is SGHAT and CDR2 FQNNGV. CDR3 length: 15 residues. The V end lost 2 bases, the J end lost 7 bases, and 12 bases lay between the germline ends.

This chain links TRBV6-5 with TRBJ1-3; D gene ambiguous. V lost 4 bases to trimming and J lost 8 bases, with 18 bases between them. Germline V gives CDR1 MNHEY, CDR2 SVGAGI. CDR3 size: 15 residues. The CDR3 loop is CASSFPMTYGYTIYF. CDR3 sequence (DNA): TGTGCCAGCAGTTTTCCCATGACATATGGTTACACCATATATTTT.

This CDR3 reads CATRDGGAYTQYF. The CDR3 region has the DNA TGTGCCACCCGGGACGGTGGTGCGTATACGCAGTATTTT. This chain joins TRBV24-1 and TRBJ2-3; D may match TRBD1 or TRBD2 (5 bases each). Trimming took off 9 bases at V and 7 bases at J, with 16 bases between the two ends. Germline V lookup: CDR1 KGHDR, CDR2 SFDVKD. This CDR3 region has 13 residues.

This chain links TRBV6-1 with TRBJ2-5, with TRBD1 matching over 8 bases. The CDR3 loop spans 15 amino acids. The germline gives CDR1 MNHNS, CDR2 SASEGT. Unmatched junction bases numbered 15, after V lost 10 bases and J lost 5 bases. The CDR3 nucleotides read TGTGCCACCGCATCAGGGGGCCAGGGTCGGGAGACCCAGTACTTC. Protein: CATASGGQGRETQYF.

This clonotype has a count of ten or more. The chain joins TRBV11-3 to TRBJ2-2, with TRBD2 identical over 14 bases. The CDR3 is made up of 15 amino acids. Germline values: CDR1 SGHNT, CDR2 YENEEA. The V segment lost 5 bases and the J segment 10 bases; nucleotides outside the gene matches: 6. The CDR3, as DNA: TGTGCCAGCAGCAGGGGACTAGCGGGGGTCGAGGAGCTGTTTTTT. This gives the protein CASSRGLAGVEELFF.

This chain connects TRBV9 to TRBJ2-2; 7 bases align to TRBD2. The V and J ends lost 4 bases and 4 bases, in that order; junction bases with no gene match: 10. In germline, CDR1 is SGDLS, CDR2 YYNGEE. CDR3 length: 16 amino acids. The DNA of the CDR3 is TGTGCCAGCAGCCTCTCTGGGACTACCGTCACCGGGGAGCTGTTTTTT. Encoded protein: CASSLSGTTVTGELFF.

This clonotype occurred many times. This rearrangement joins TRBV7-8 to TRBJ1-5; D remains unclear. The CDR3 contains 15 residues. Trimming removed 5 bases from V and 4 bases from J, with 15 bases in between. From germline, CDR1 is SGHVS and CDR2 FQNEAQ. CDR3: CASSPGVGRNQPQHF. As DNA, the CDR3 is TGTGCCAGCAGCCCCGGGGTTGGGCGGAATCAGCCCCAGCATTTT.

Ten or more counts support this clonotype. This chain joins TRBV11-2 and TRBJ2-1; no reliable D call. The germline gives CDR1 SGHAT, CDR2 FQNNGV. V was shortened by 5 bases and J by 0 bases, with 20 bases between the two germline ends. The CDR3 extends over 18 amino acids. The CDR3 nucleotides read TGTGCCAGCAGCGACCCCTCCGGGCCTCCGAGCTCCTACAATGAGCAGTTCTTC. As protein: CASSDPSGPPSSYNEQFF.

This clonotype has a count of ten or more. This rearrangement joins TRBV3-1 to TRBJ2-3, with 10 positions matching TRBD2. CDR1 and CDR2 from the germline V gene are LGHDT and YNNKEL (reference sequence). Trimming cost V 3 bases and J 5 bases; bases outside gene matches: 5. This CDR3 is 15 amino acids long. The CDR3 bases are TGTGCCAGCAGCCAGCCGGGACTAGCGTTAGATACGCAGTATTTT. Encoded protein: CASSQPGLALDTQYF.

This clonotype was counted only a few times. The chain recombines TRBV28 with TRBJ1-1; 9 bases fit TRBD1. Germline values: CDR1 MDHEN, CDR2 SYDVKM. V lost 4 bases to trimming and J lost 10 bases; unmatched junction nucleotides: 4. CDR3 length: 12 amino acids. The CDR3, as DNA: TGTGCCAGCAGTTCCCACAGGGGGCGAGCTTTCTTT. This codes for CASSSHRGRAFF.

The rearrangement links TRBV27 to TRBJ1-1; D is possibly TRBD1 (6 bases). The V end was cut by 6 bases, the J end by 3 bases, with 20 bases between. From germline, CDR1 is MNHEY and CDR2 SMNVEV (reference sequence). CDR3 size: 16 residues. CDR3 sequence: CASSFKGVIRDTEAFF. CDR3 bases: TGTGCCAGCAGCTTTAAGGGGGTTATTAGGGACACTGAAGCTTTCTTT.

The DNA of the CDR3 is TGTGCCAGCAGTCAACAGACCCACTATGGCTACACCTTC. The encoded protein is CASSQQTHYGYTF. The rearrangement uses TRBV28 and TRBJ1-2, with D uncertain. Germline assignment: CDR1 MDHEN and CDR2 SYDVKM. V lost 5 bases, J lost 3 bases, and 10 bases lay in between. The CDR3 has 13 residues.

This clonotype occurred many times. J is TRBJ2-5 and V is TRBV24-1; D unresolved. This CDR3 spans 15 amino acids. CDR1 is KGHDR, CDR2 SFDVKD, per germline. Trimming left V 0 bases short and J 4 bases short, with 11 bases between. CDR3 coding DNA: TGTGCCACCAGTGATTTGGATCGTCATCGAGAGACCCAGTACTTC. Amino acid sequence: CATSDLDRHRETQYF.

This clonotype was counted at least ten times. The chain combines TRBV2 with TRBJ2-3; TRBD1 might be the D (6 bases). The CDR3 has 12 residues. The germline CDR1 and CDR2 sequences are SNHLY and FYNNEI. Trimming shortened V by 4 bases and J by 6 bases, and 8 bases separated the two germline ends. The CDR3 protein is CASSVGADTQYF. The CDR3 DNA follows: TGTGCCAGCAGTGTGGGGGCGGATACGCAGTATTTT.

This clonotype was detected a few times. This chain uses TRBV10-3 with TRBJ2-2, with TRBD1 matching over 8 bases. This CDR3 region has 16 residues. Germline loops: CDR1 ENHRY, CDR2 SYGVKD. The V gene end was trimmed by 10 bases and the J gene end by 3 bases; junction bases not matched to a gene: 13. The CDR3 region is CATRTGYGPYTGELFF. CDR3 sequence (DNA): TGTGCCACCAGGACAGGGTATGGACCGTACACCGGGGAGCTGTTTTTT.

This clonotype was seen at least ten times. The CDR3 coding sequence is TGTGCCAGCAGCTTAGCCGCAGCAGGGCTGAACACTGAAGCTTTCTTT. Its protein product is CASSLAAAGLNTEAFF. The chain carries TRBV7-9 and TRBJ1-1; perhaps TRBD1 as D (5 bases). Trimming removed 0 bases at V and 0 bases at J, with 11 bases between. Germline V gives CDR1 SEHNR, CDR2 FQNEAQ (reference sequence). The CDR3 runs 16 residues.

The V call is TRBV6-1, the J call TRBJ2-7; no firm D call. V dropped 6 bases and J dropped 0 bases, with 9 bases sitting between them. CDR3 length: 13 residues. Germline V gene lookup returns CDR1 MNHNS and CDR2 SASEGT. The CDR3 is CASRPASSYEQYF. CDR3 nucleotide sequence: TGTGCCAGCAGACCCGCGAGCTCCTACGAGCAGTACTTC.

This clonotype was picked up many times. The genes are TRBV28 and TRBJ1-6; D unresolved. The CDR3 spans 13 residues. V dropped 3 bases and J dropped 7 bases, with 7 bases sitting between them. CDR1 MDHEN and CDR2 SYDVKM come from the germline V gene. CDR3 nucleotide sequence: TGTGCCAGCAGTTTCTCCGGGAATTCACCCCTCCACTTT. Residues: CASSFSGNSPLHF.

Comments on this clonotype: A much larger clone is a single base away; this may be a read error. The chain couples TRBV11-2 to TRBJ1-2, with D maybe TRBD1 (5 bases). V lost 6 bases to trimming and J lost 3 bases, with 17 bases between them. Germline assignment: CDR1 SGHAT and CDR2 FQNNGV. The CDR3 is 15 amino acids. CDR3 in DNA: TGTGCCAGCAGAAAAATTCAGGGAGCTGACTATGGCTACACCTTC. As protein: CASRKIQGADYGYTF.

This clonotype came up a few times. This rearrangement joins TRBV11-2 to TRBJ1-4; D gene ambiguous. Germline V lookup: CDR1 SGHAT, CDR2 FQNNGV. CDR3 size: 11 residues. Trimming left V 3 bases short and J 8 bases short, with 4 bases between. The CDR3, as DNA: TGTGCCAGCAGCTTTGAAGAAAAACTGTTTTTT. Its protein is CASSFEEKLFF.

This clonotype was observed at least ten times. This rearrangement joins TRBV14 to TRBJ1-1, with TRBD1 matching 7 bases. Germline V CDR1 and CDR2: SGHDN, FVKESK. V shed 4 bases, J shed 3 bases, and the junction held 8 bases outside the gene matches. The CDR3 is made up of 15 amino acids. CDR3 bases: TGTGCCAGCAGCCCTAGGGGGCTTGTGGACACTGAAGCTTTCTTT. Its translation: CASSPRGLVDTEAFF.

J is TRBJ2-1 and V is TRBV6-2 or TRBV6-3; 7 bases match TRBD1. CDR1 and CDR2 from the germline V gene are MNHEY and SVGEGT. The CDR3 has 13 residues. V shed 2 bases and J 11 bases; nucleotides not matched to a gene: 6. The CDR3 region has the DNA TGTGCCAGCAGTTACCGCAACAGGGGAAAGCAGTTCTTC. It translates to CASSYRNRGKQFF.

The rearrangement uses TRBV19 and TRBJ2-7; TRBD2 matches 12 bases. Trimming cost V 4 bases and J 3 bases; bases outside gene matches: 10. This CDR3 is 17 amino acids long. Germline V gene data show CDR1 as LNHDA and CDR2 as SQIVND (reference sequence). CDR3 sequence reads: CASSKRLAGGTIYEQYF. CDR3 sequence (DNA): TGTGCCAGTAGTAAACGTCTAGCGGGGGGGACGATCTACGAGCAGTACTTC.